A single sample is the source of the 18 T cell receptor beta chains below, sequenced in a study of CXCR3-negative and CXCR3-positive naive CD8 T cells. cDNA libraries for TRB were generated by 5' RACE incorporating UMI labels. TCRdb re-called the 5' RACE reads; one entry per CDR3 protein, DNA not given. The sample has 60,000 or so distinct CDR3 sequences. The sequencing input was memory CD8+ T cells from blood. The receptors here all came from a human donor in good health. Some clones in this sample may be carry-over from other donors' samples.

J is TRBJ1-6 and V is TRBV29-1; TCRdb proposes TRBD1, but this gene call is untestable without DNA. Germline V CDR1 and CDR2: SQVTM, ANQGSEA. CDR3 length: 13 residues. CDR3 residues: CSVPGTGNSPLHF. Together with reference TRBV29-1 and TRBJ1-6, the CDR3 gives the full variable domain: SAVISQKPSRDICQRGTSLTIQCQVDSQVTMMFWYRQQPGQSLTLIATANQGSEATYESGFVIDKFPISRPNLTFSTLTVSNMSPEDSSIYLCSVPGTGNSPLHFGNGTRLTVT.

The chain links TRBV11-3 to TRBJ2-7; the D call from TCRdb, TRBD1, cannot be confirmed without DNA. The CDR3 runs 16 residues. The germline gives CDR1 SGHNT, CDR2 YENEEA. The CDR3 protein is CASSLRAGRQTYEQYF. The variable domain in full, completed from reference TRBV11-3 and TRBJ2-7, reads EAGVVQSPRYKIIEKKQPVAFWCNPISGHNTLYWYLQNLGQGPELLIRYENEEAVDDSQLPKDRFSAERLKGVDSTLKIQPAELGDSAVYLCASSLRAGRQTYEQYFGPGTRLTVT.

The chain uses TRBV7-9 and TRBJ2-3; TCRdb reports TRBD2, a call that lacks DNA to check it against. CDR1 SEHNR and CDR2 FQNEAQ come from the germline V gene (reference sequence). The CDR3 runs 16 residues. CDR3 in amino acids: CASRLYTSGTTDTQYF.

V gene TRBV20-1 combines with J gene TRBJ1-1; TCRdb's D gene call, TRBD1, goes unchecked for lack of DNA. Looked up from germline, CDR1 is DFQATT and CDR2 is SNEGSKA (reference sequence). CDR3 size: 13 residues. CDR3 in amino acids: CSAWTGLDTEAFF.

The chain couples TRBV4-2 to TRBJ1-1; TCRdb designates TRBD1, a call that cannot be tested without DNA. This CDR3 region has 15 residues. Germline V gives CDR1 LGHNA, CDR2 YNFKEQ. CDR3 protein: CASSQDARGGTEAFF.

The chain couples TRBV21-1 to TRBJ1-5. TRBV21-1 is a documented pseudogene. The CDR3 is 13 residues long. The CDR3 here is CASSKVGYQPQHF.

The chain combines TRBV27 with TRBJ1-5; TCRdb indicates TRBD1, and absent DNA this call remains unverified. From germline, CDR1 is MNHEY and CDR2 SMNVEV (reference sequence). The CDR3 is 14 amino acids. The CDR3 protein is CASSWGNSNQPQHF.

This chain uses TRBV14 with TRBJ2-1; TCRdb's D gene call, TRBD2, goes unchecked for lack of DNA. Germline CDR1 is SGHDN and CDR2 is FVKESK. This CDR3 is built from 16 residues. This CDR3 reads CASSQEGGALYNEQFF.

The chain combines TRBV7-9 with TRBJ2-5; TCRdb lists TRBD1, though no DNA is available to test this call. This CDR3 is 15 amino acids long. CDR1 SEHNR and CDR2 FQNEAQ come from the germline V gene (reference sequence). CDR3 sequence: CASSYLVGVLETQYF. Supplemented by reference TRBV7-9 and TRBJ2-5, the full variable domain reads DTGVSQNPRHKITKRGQNVTFRCDPISEHNRLYWYRQTLGQGPEFLTYFQNEAQLEKSRLLSDRFSAERPKGSFSTLEIQRTEQGDSAMYLCASSYLVGVLETQYFGPGTRLLVL.

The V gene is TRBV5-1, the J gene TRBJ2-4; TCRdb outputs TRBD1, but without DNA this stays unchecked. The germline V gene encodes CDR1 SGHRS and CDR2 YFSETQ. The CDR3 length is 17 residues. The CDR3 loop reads CASSLMKDRDGFYIQYF.

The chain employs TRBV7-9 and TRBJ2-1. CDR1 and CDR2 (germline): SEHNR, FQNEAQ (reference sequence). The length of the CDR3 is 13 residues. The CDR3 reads CASSLASSFEQFF.

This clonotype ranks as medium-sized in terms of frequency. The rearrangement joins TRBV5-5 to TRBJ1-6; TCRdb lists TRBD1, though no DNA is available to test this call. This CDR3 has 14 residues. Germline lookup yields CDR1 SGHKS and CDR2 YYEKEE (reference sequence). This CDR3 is CASSPGYNNSPLHF.

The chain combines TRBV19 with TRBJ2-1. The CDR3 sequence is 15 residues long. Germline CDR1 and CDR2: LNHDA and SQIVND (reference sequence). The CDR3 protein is CASSYRGYDNNEQFF.

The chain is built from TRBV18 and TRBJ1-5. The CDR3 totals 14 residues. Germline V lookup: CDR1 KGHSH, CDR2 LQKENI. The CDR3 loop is CASSPLDGDQPQHF.

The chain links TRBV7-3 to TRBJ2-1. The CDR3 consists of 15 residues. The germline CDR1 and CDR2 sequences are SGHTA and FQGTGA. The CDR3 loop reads CASSFDEGSYNEQFF.

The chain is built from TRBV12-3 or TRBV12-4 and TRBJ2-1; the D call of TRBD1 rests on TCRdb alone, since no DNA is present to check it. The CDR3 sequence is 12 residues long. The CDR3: CASSWDSNEQFF.

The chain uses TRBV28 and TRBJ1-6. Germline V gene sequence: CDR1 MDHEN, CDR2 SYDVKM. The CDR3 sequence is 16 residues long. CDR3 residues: CASSLAGLGSYSPLHF.

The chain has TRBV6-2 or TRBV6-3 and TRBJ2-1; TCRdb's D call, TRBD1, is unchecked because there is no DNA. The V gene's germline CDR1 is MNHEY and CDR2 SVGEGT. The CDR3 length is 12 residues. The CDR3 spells CASSSNPWGQFF.